This section outlines one TCR beta chain sequence together with its context. The V end lost 4 bases, the J end lost 0 bases, and 10 bases lay between the germline ends. Germline V CDR1 and CDR2: MNHNS, SASEGT. This CDR3 is built from 14 residues. Via MiXCR, TCRdb re-called the RT-PCR reads, giving one row per CDR3 protein. Seen here are about 700,000 distinct CDR3 sequences, 14% observed once, and the top ten hold 3% to 4.5%. This sequence joins TRBV6-1 and TRBJ2-7; possibly TRBD1 for D (6 bases). Sequencing was done on a sample of memory CD4+ T cells from blood. This sequence originates from a female donor in good health, serving as a healthy control. Here the CDR3 DNA reads TGTGCCAGCAGTGGAGACAGGTACTCCTACGAGCAGTACTTC. As protein: CASSGDRYSYEQYF.